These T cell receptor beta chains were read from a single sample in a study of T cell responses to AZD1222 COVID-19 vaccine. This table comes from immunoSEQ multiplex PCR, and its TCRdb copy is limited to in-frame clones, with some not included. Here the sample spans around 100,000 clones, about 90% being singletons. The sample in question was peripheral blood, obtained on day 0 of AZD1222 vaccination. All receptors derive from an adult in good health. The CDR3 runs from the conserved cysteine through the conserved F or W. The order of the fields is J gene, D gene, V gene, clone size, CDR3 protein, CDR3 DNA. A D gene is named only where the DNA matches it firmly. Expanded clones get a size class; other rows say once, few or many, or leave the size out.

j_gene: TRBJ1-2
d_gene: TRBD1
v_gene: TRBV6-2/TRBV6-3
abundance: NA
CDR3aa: CASSIPSGTVSYSNYGYTF
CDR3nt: TGTGCCAGCAGTATTCCGTCCGGGACAGTCTCTTATTCTAACTATGGCTACACCTTC

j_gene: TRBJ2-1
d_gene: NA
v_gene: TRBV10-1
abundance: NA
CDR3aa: CASSRGSSNEQFF
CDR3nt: TGCGCCAGCAGCCGGGGATCAAGCAATGAGCAGTTCTTC

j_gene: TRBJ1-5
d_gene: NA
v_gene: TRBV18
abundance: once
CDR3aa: CASSPGISNQPQHF
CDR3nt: TGTGCCAGCTCACCGGGCATTAGCAATCAGCCCCAGCATTTT

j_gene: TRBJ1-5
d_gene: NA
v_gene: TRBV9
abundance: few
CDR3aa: CASSVVPGQPQHF
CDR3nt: TGTGCCAGCAGCGTAGTTCCGGGGCAGCCCCAGCATTTT

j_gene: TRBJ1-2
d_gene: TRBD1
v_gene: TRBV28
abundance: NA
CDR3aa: CASSLRSRTGYGYTF
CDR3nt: TGTGCCAGCAGTTTAAGGTCAAGGACAGGGTATGGCTACACCTTC

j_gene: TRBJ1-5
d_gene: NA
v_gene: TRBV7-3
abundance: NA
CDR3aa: CAKRQVNQPQHF
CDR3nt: TGTGCCAAACGACAGGTCAATCAGCCCCAGCATTTT

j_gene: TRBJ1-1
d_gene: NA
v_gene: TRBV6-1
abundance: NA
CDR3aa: CASSEVRGTEAFF
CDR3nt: TGTGCCAGCAGTGAAGTGAGGGGGACTGAAGCTTTCTTT

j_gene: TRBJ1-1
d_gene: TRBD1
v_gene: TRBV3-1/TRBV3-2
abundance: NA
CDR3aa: CASTLPGQGENTEAFF
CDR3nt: TGTGCCAGCACCCTCCCGGGACAGGGAGAGAACACTGAAGCTTTCTTT

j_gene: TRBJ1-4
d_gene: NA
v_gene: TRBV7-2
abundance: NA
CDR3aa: CASSLAWTDAILFF
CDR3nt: TGTGCCAGCAGCTTAGCTTGGACAGACGCGATCCTGTTTTTT

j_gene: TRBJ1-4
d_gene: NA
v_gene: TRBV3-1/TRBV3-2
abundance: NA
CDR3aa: CASSQEGEGGRLFF
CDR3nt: TGTGCCAGCAGCCAAGAAGGAGAGGGGGGCCGACTGTTTTTT

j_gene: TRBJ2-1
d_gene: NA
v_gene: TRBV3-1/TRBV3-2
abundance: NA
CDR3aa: CASSQTIRRQGRNEQFF
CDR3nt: TGTGCCAGCAGCCAAACTATCCGCCGCCAGGGGAGAAATGAGCAGTTCTTC